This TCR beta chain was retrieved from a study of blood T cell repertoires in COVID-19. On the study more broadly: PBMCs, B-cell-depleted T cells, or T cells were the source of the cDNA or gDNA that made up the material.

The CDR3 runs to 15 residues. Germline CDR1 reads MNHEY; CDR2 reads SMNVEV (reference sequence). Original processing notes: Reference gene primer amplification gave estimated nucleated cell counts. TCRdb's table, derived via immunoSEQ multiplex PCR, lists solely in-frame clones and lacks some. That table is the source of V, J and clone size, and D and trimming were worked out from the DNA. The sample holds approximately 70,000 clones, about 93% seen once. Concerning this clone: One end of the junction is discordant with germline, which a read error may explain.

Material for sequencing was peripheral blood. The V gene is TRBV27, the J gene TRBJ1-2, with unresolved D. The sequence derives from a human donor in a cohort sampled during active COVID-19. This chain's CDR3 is CASNKKAGYNDGYTF. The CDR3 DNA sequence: TGTGCCAGCAATAAAAAAGCGGGGTATAACGATGGCTACACCTTC.